Reported below is one T cell receptor (beta chain). Germline-derived CDR1 and CDR2 are MDHEN and SYDVKM. The CDR3 is made up of 14 amino acids. V lost 7 bases to trimming and J lost 3 bases; unmatched junction nucleotides: 7. The method was immunoSEQ multiplex PCR; TCRdb's version includes in-frame clones alone and lacks a portion of them. The sample holds around 150,000 clones; about 88% are singletons and the top ten take under 12%. The source of the sample is a study of blood T cell repertoires in COVID-19. At the level of the study: Samples taken during acute and convalescent COVID-19 were collected in the United States, Italy and Spain. The analysed material was cDNA or gDNA that came from T cells, B-cell-depleted T cells, or PBMCs.

This chain connects TRBV28 to TRBJ2-7, with 9 bases aligning to TRBD1. The source of this sequence is a man aged 45 to 65 with active or convalescent COVID-19. What was sequenced was peripheral blood. The chain's CDR3 is CASKLTGGLYEQYF. In DNA, the CDR3 is TGTGCCAGCAAACTCACAGGGGGCCTCTACGAGCAGTACTTC.